The 4 T cell receptor beta chains below all came from one sample that was sequenced in a study of blood T cell repertoires in COVID-19. Repertoires were generated with immunoSEQ multiplex PCR, while TCRdb's copy carries only in-frame clones and drops some. The sample holds approximately 70,000 clones; approximately 91% are singletons and the top ten take over 10%. The sample comprised peripheral blood. The receptors originated from a human donor with active COVID-19. The donor label of this sample is uncertain.

The chain has TRBV5-6 and TRBJ1-1; 8 bases match TRBD1. The junction had 5 bases not matched to a gene; V was cut back by 6 bases and J by 4 bases. CDR1 is SGHDT and CDR2 is YYEEEE in the germline V gene. CDR3 length equals 13 residues. The CDR3 is CASIPTGGTEAFF. CDR3 sequence (DNA): TGTGCCAGCATCCCCACAGGGGGCACTGAAGCTTTCTTT.

J is TRBJ2-2 and V is TRBV4-2; 13 nucleotides match TRBD2. V was pared by 2 bases and J by 6 bases, with 6 bases of the junction left unmatched. Germline V lookup: CDR1 LGHNA, CDR2 YNFKEQ. This CDR3 comprises 17 residues. In DNA, the CDR3 is TGTGCCAGCAGCCAATCGACTAGCGGGAGGCCAGCCGGGGAGCTGTTTTTT. Protein: CASSQSTSGRPAGELFF.

The chain uses TRBV28 and TRBJ2-7; D perhaps matches TRBD1 (5 bases). The germline gives CDR1 MDHEN, CDR2 SYDVKM. Trimming took off 5 bases at V and 0 bases at J, with 8 bases between the two ends. The CDR3 has 13 residues. CDR3 loop: CASSKDSSYEQYF. The CDR3 DNA reads TGTGCCAGCAGTAAAGACAGCTCCTACGAGCAGTACTTC.

V is TRBV27 and J is TRBJ2-7, with D unresolved. The CDR3 has 14 residues. Germline V gene lookup returns CDR1 MNHEY and CDR2 SMNVEV (reference sequence). Trimming took off 6 bases at V and 1 base at J, with 13 bases between the two ends. The CDR3 loop reads CASRAGITSYEQYF. CDR3 in DNA: TGTGCCAGCAGGGCAGGCATAACGTCCTACGAGCAGTACTTC.